Shown below are 23 T cell receptor beta chains from a single sample sequenced in a study of shared clonotypes between healthy human individuals. Naive CD8 cells comprised CD45RO-negative, CCR7-positively selected cells, excluding terminally differentiated effector memory CD45RA+ cells. TCRdb keeps only in-frame clones here, not all; method: immunoSEQ multiplex PCR. The sample includes more than 2 million clones, just under 95% of them seen just once. Sequencing input: naive CD8+ T cells from PBMCs. Receptors were obtained from a young man in good health. Some clones in this sample may be carry-over from other donors' samples.

CDR3 loop: CASSYSEKYEQYF. The CDR3 DNA reads TGTGCCAGCAGTTACTCGGAAAAATACGAGCAGTACTTC. The gene calls are TRBV6-5 and TRBJ2-7; D remains unclear. This CDR3 comprises 13 residues. CDR1 is MNHEY and CDR2 is SVGAGI in the germline V gene. The V gene lost 0 bases and the J gene lost 4 bases, with 7 bases spanning the gap.

The chain has TRBV19 and TRBJ1-2, with TRBD1 as a possible D gene (5 bases). Trimming left V 3 bases short and J 5 bases short, with 16 bases between. This CDR3 is built from 15 residues. Germline V gene data show CDR1 as LNHDA and CDR2 as SQIVND (reference sequence). The CDR3 reads CASSISTGTFYGYTF. The CDR3 DNA follows: TGTGCCAGTAGTATTTCAACAGGTACCTTTTATGGCTACACCTTC.

Points on this clone: A read error may produce the germline difference seen at one junction end. The J gene is TRBJ1-1, the V gene TRBV20-1, with 9 bases aligning to TRBD1. This CDR3 region has 10 residues. Germline loops: CDR1 DFQATT, CDR2 SNEGSKA (reference sequence). The CDR3 sequence: CSAGHGQGPF. In DNA, the CDR3 is TGCAGTGCTGGCCACGGACAGGGGCCCTTT.

The gene calls are TRBV9 and TRBJ2-6, with no clear D. This CDR3 contains 17 residues. CDR1 is SGDLS, CDR2 YYNGEE, per germline. V lost 2 bases to trimming and J lost 3 bases, with 15 bases between them. The CDR3 DNA follows: TGTGCCAGCAGCGTTCCCAGAACCGGGCGTGGGGCCAACGTCCTGACTTTC. Its translation: CASSVPRTGRGANVLTF.

V usage is TRBV27 and J usage is TRBJ2-2, with D uncertain. V lost 2 bases and J 6 bases, leaving 13 bases between the germline ends. The CDR3 is 15 residues long. The germline gives CDR1 MNHEY, CDR2 SMNVEV (reference sequence). Written as DNA, the CDR3 is TGTGCCAGCAGTTTAAAAGGGCAGAGATCCGGGGAGCTGTTTTTT. As protein: CASSLKGQRSGELFF.

CDR3 sequence reads: CASHLSRGDTEAFF. CDR3 nucleotides: TGTGCCAGCCACCTTTCTAGGGGGGACACTGAAGCTTTCTTT. The chain has TRBV18 and TRBJ1-1, with TRBD1 as a possible D gene (6 bases). CDR1 and CDR2 from the germline V gene are KGHSH and LQKENI. The CDR3 sequence is 14 residues long. The germline V and J ends were trimmed by 8 bases and 3 bases, with 16 bases remaining between them.

A note on this clone: Additional DNA sequences in this sample encode the identical CDR3. This chain connects TRBV28 to TRBJ2-7; D is undetermined. The V end was cut by 3 bases, the J end by 7 bases, with 7 bases between. Germline V lookup: CDR1 MDHEN, CDR2 SYDVKM. The CDR3 is 11 residues long. In DNA, the CDR3 is TGTGCCAGCAGTTTGTTAGGGGAGCAGTACTTC. This codes for CASSLLGEQYF.

The rearrangement uses TRBV6-5 and TRBJ1-2; D is unresolved. V was clipped by 0 bases and J by 5 bases, with 7 bases between them. Germline-derived CDR1 and CDR2 are MNHEY and SVGAGI. The CDR3 contains 13 residues. DNA of the CDR3: TGTGCCAGCAGTTACTCGAAACAGTATGGCTACACCTTC. It encodes CASSYSKQYGYTF.

The chain recombines TRBV27 with TRBJ1-1, with D possibly TRBD1 on 6 matching bases. Germline V gene sequence: CDR1 MNHEY, CDR2 SMNVEV (reference sequence). This CDR3 has 13 residues. V lost 5 bases and J lost 5, with 12 bases in between. The CDR3 reads CASSPRGRTEAFF. The CDR3 DNA sequence: TGTGCCAGCAGTCCCCGGGGGCGGACTGAAGCTTTCTTT.

V gene TRBV5-1 combines with J gene TRBJ2-7; no firm D call. This CDR3 is built from 13 residues. V lost 4 bases and J 6 bases, leaving 14 bases between the germline ends. Germline loops: CDR1 SGHRS, CDR2 YFSETQ. DNA of the CDR3: TGCGCCAGCAGCCCCCCGGACCCTAGCGAGCAGTACTTC. Amino acids: CASSPPDPSEQYF.

The V call is TRBV5-5, the J call TRBJ2-7; no definite D call. The CDR3 consists of 14 residues. The V end was cut by 2 bases, the J end by 2 bases, with 11 bases between. Germline V lookup: CDR1 SGHKS, CDR2 YYEKEE (reference sequence). CDR3 region: CASSLIAGAYEQYF. CDR3 in DNA: TGTGCCAGCAGCTTAATTGCAGGCGCCTACGAGCAGTACTTC.

The chain uses TRBV7-9 and TRBJ2-4; perhaps TRBD1 as D (6 bases). The CDR3 runs 16 residues. The V end lost 5 bases, the J end lost 0 bases, and 14 bases lay between the germline ends. Germline CDR1 reads SEHNR; CDR2 reads FQNEAQ (reference sequence). The CDR3, as DNA: TGTGCCAGCAGCCCGACAGGCGCCTTAGCCAAAAACATTCAGTACTTC. Protein sequence: CASSPTGALAKNIQYF.

This clone occurred a few times. The chain has TRBV28 and TRBJ2-7, with D possibly being TRBD1 (5 bases). Germline assignment: CDR1 MDHEN and CDR2 SYDVKM. The CDR3 covers 13 residues. The V gene lost 5 bases and the J gene lost 0 bases, with 8 bases spanning the gap. This chain's CDR3 is CASSPDSSYEQYF. As DNA, the CDR3 is TGTGCCAGCAGTCCCGACAGCTCCTACGAGCAGTACTTC.

The chain couples TRBV4-3 to TRBJ2-3; 11 bases agree with TRBD2. Germline loops: CDR1 LGHNA, CDR2 YSLEER. The CDR3 length is 20 residues. The V gene end was trimmed by 2 bases and the J gene end by 3 bases; junction bases not matched to a gene: 16. Written as DNA, the CDR3 is TGCGCCAGCAGCCAAAATAGCGGGAGGGCCGAGTTTTGGAAGACAGATACGCAGTATTTT. Its translation: CASSQNSGRAEFWKTDTQYF.

As to this clone: This CDR3 is also generated by other DNA sequences in the sample. The genes are TRBV5-6 and TRBJ2-7; a possible D gene is TRBD1 (6 bases). V dropped 2 bases and J dropped 2 bases, with 8 bases sitting between them. Germline V gene lookup returns CDR1 SGHDT and CDR2 YYEEEE. The CDR3 runs to 13 residues. CDR3 bases: TGTGCCAGCAGCTTCGGGACAACCTACGAGCAGTACTTC. Residues: CASSFGTTYEQYF.

This clone appeared a few times. The rearrangement uses TRBV28 and TRBJ1-1, with D perhaps TRBD1 (6 bases). CDR1 and CDR2 from the germline V gene are MDHEN and SYDVKM. This CDR3 contains 16 residues. Trimming shortened V by 5 bases and J by 1 base, and 17 bases separated the two germline ends. The DNA of the CDR3 is TGTGCCAGCAGTCCCTCAAGGCACAGGGCGAACACTGAAGCTTTCTTT. Encoded protein: CASSPSRHRANTEAFF.

The chain joins TRBV27 to TRBJ2-7, with D perhaps TRBD2 (6 bases). The V end was cut by 5 bases, the J end by 0 bases, with 20 bases between. Per the germline V gene, CDR1 is MNHEY and CDR2 is SMNVEV (reference sequence). The length of the CDR3 is 17 residues. As DNA, the CDR3 is TGTGCCAGCAGTCCCCACCCGGGACTCCTGATCTCCTACGAGCAGTACTTC. This encodes CASSPHPGLLISYEQYF.

In this sample, this clone turned up a few times. This chain links TRBV7-9 with TRBJ2-7; D gene ambiguous. Germline CDR1 is SEHNR and CDR2 is FQNEAQ (reference sequence). Trimming removed 5 bases at V and 2 bases at J, with 19 bases between. CDR3 size: 16 residues. The CDR3 spells CASSHTASLSPYEQYF. CDR3 bases: TGTGCCAGCAGCCATACGGCCAGCCTCAGTCCCTACGAGCAGTACTTC.

This chain links TRBV28 with TRBJ1-1; D is undetermined. Trimming took 2 bases from V and 1 from J, leaving 8 bases between them. The CDR3 spans 14 residues. Germline lookup yields CDR1 MDHEN and CDR2 SYDVKM. The CDR3 DNA is TGTGCCAGCAGTTTAGAAGGAACGAACACTGAAGCTTTCTTT. Translating it yields CASSLEGTNTEAFF.

The chain joins TRBV28 to TRBJ2-7; D uncertain. This CDR3 comprises 12 residues. Between the trimmed V and J ends, which lost 4 bases and 7 bases, there was a span of 11 bases. Germline lookup yields CDR1 MDHEN and CDR2 SYDVKM. The DNA for the CDR3 is TGTGCCAGCAGTTCTCCTGGTTTTGAGCAGTACTTC. It yields the protein CASSSPGFEQYF.

V usage is TRBV5-1 and J usage is TRBJ2-2; 11 bases match TRBD1. Trimming cost V 5 bases and J 5 bases; bases outside gene matches: 2. The CDR3 has 14 residues. The germline V gene has CDR1 SGHRS and CDR2 YFSETQ. The CDR3 protein is CASRGTGGTGELFF. The CDR3 nucleotides read TGCGCCAGCAGAGGGACAGGGGGAACCGGGGAGCTGTTTTTT.

V gene TRBV4-1 combines with J gene TRBJ2-1; tentatively, D is TRBD2 (5 bases). The CDR3 is 14 amino acids. Trimming stripped 5 bases from V and 7 bases from J, with 15 bases between. Germline CDR1 MGHRA, CDR2 YSYEKL. For the CDR3, the DNA is TGCGCCAGCAGCGCCGGACGACTACGGAATGAGCAGTTCTTC. Its protein is CASSAGRLRNEQFF.

Only one count was recorded for this clone. The rearrangement links TRBV11-3 to TRBJ2-1; 12 nucleotides align to TRBD2. The CDR3 totals 16 residues. Unmatched junction bases numbered 6, after V lost 5 bases and J lost 4 bases. In germline, CDR1 is SGHNT, CDR2 YENEEA. CDR3 nucleotide sequence: TGTGCCAGCAGCCCCCGGACTAGCGGGAAGTACAATGAGCAGTTCTTC. Translation: CASSPRTSGKYNEQFF.